Following are 13 T cell receptor beta chains from one sample sequenced in a study of T cells in localized non-small cell lung cancer. Data came from immunoSEQ multiplex PCR; TCRdb stores just in-frame clones and leaves some out. Among several thousand clones listed, under 35% were seen once. The sample in question was lung tumor tissue, obtained before any cancer treatment. Every receptor here comes from a woman aged 35 to 75 with stage II squamous cell lung carcinoma.

The J gene is TRBJ2-1, the V gene TRBV11-3; D is tentatively TRBD1 or TRBD2 (5 bases each). CDR1 SGHNT and CDR2 YENEEA come from the germline V gene. The CDR3 consists of 14 residues. Trimming took 6 bases from V and 8 from J, leaving 17 bases between them. As DNA, the CDR3 is TGTGCCAGCAGTGTTTTAAGGGGAGTTCATGAGCAGTTCTTC. Its translation is CASSVLRGVHEQFF.

This chain uses TRBV5-1 with TRBJ1-2, with 8 bases aligning to TRBD1. Germline CDR1 SGHRS, CDR2 YFSETQ. Trimming removed 6 bases from V and 0 bases from J; junction bases left unmatched: 28. The CDR3 has 22 residues. The chain's CDR3 is CASTSLGGTGPPSPLTNYGYTF. The CDR3 nucleotides are TGCGCCAGCACCTCCCTCGGCGGGACAGGCCCCCCGTCCCCCTTGACTAACTATGGCTACACCTTC.

The V call is TRBV30, the J call TRBJ1-5, with 9 bases that match TRBD1. Per germline, CDR1 GTSNPN and CDR2 SVGIG (reference sequence). The CDR3 has 13 amino acids. The trim removed 5 bases at V and 5 bases at J, leaving 4 bases unmatched. CDR3 nucleotide sequence: TGTGCCTGGGGGGACAGGGAGGATCAGCCCCAGCATTTT. As protein: CAWGDREDQPQHF.

The V gene is TRBV7-6, the J gene TRBJ1-4, with 7 bases lining up with TRBD1. Unmatched junction bases numbered 10, after V lost 4 bases and J lost 8 bases. The CDR3 consists of 15 residues. Germline-derived CDR1 and CDR2 are SGHVS and FNYEAQ. CDR3 loop: CASSSDRQGVEKLFF. As DNA, the CDR3 is TGTGCCAGCAGCTCGGACCGGCAGGGGGTCGAAAAACTGTTTTTT.

The CDR3 DNA sequence: TGTGCCAGTAGTAACCCTACCCGAGGGGGTCAGCCCCAGCATTTT. Amino acids: CASSNPTRGGQPQHF. The rearrangement links TRBV19 to TRBJ1-5, with D tentatively TRBD1 (6 bases). In germline, CDR1 is LNHDA, CDR2 SQIVND (reference sequence). With 4 bases removed from V and 6 bases from J, the gap between germline ends came to 16 bases. CDR3 length: 15 amino acids.

This clone has a single count. The rearrangement uses TRBV29-1 and TRBJ2-7; 8 nucleotides line up with TRBD2. CDR3 length: 15 residues. Per the germline V gene, CDR1 is SQVTM and CDR2 is ANQGSEA. With V trimmed by 3 bases and J by 6 bases, 13 bases remained unmatched. The CDR3 sequence: CSVESTGLDHGEQYF. Here the CDR3 DNA reads TGCAGCGTTGAGAGTACGGGACTAGACCATGGCGAGCAGTACTTC.

By share of the sample, this clone is medium-sized (0.01 to 0.1%). The V call is TRBV6-8, the J call TRBJ2-1, with D uncertain. The CDR3 has 13 residues. V gave up 6 bases and J gave up 4 bases, with 10 bases separating them. Germline V lookup: CDR1 MNHGY, CDR2 SAAAGT. This CDR3 reads CASRPLSYNEQFF. The DNA for the CDR3 is TGTGCCAGCAGGCCGCTATCATACAATGAGCAGTTCTTC.

The chain links TRBV28 to TRBJ1-3, with 7 positions matching TRBD1. Per germline, CDR1 MDHEN and CDR2 SYDVKM. This CDR3 contains 16 residues. After removal of 5 bases from V and 0 bases from J, the junction contained 7 bases not matched to a gene. The CDR3 loop reads CASSTWAGGSGNTIYF. As DNA, the CDR3 is TGTGCCAGCAGTACGTGGGCAGGGGGCTCTGGAAACACCATATATTTT.

This clone is medium-sized (0.01 to 0.1%). This chain joins TRBV9 and TRBJ2-2; 8 nucleotides line up with TRBD2. Trimming removed 0 bases from V and 1 base from J; junction bases left unmatched: 8. The CDR3 runs to 18 residues. Germline loops: CDR1 SGDLS, CDR2 YYNGEE. The CDR3: CASSVVQAGVRNTGELFF. The CDR3 bases are TGTGCCAGCAGCGTAGTTCAAGCGGGAGTAAGGAACACCGGGGAGCTGTTTTTT.

The V call is TRBV9, the J call TRBJ1-1; D is unclear. This CDR3 has 12 residues. Germline V gene lookup returns CDR1 SGDLS and CDR2 YYNGEE. V was cut by 5 bases and J by 8 bases, with 13 bases left in between. The CDR3 DNA is TGTGCCAGCAGTGAAGGTGGGGTAGAAGCTTTCTTT. Translated: CASSEGGVEAFF.

The chain couples TRBV6-8 to TRBJ2-1, with TRBD2 matching over 11 bases. Germline-derived CDR1 and CDR2 are MNHGY and SAAAGT. This CDR3 comprises 14 residues. V lost 6 bases, J lost 3 bases, and 1 base stayed unmatched. CDR3: CASRLAGDYNEQFF. CDR3 coding DNA: TGTGCCAGCAGACTAGCGGGAGACTACAATGAGCAGTTCTTC.

This sequence joins TRBV18 and TRBJ2-7; 8 bases fit TRBD1. CDR1 KGHSH and CDR2 LQKENI come from the germline V gene. The CDR3 runs 13 residues. With 6 bases clipped from V and 3 bases from J, the junction kept 4 bases outside the gene matches. The CDR3 sequence: CASSGTGRYEQYF. As DNA, the CDR3 is TGTGCCAGCTCCGGGACAGGCCGCTACGAGCAGTACTTC.

This clone was recorded a few times. The chain recombines TRBV8-2 with TRBJ2-7; the D segment call TRBD1 is taken from the table without a DNA check. TRBV8-2 is deemed a pseudogene. The CDR3 has 14 residues. This CDR3 reads CASSLVDRVYEQYF. As DNA, the CDR3 is TGTGCCAGCAGTTTAGTGGACAGGGTTTACGAGCAGTACTTC.